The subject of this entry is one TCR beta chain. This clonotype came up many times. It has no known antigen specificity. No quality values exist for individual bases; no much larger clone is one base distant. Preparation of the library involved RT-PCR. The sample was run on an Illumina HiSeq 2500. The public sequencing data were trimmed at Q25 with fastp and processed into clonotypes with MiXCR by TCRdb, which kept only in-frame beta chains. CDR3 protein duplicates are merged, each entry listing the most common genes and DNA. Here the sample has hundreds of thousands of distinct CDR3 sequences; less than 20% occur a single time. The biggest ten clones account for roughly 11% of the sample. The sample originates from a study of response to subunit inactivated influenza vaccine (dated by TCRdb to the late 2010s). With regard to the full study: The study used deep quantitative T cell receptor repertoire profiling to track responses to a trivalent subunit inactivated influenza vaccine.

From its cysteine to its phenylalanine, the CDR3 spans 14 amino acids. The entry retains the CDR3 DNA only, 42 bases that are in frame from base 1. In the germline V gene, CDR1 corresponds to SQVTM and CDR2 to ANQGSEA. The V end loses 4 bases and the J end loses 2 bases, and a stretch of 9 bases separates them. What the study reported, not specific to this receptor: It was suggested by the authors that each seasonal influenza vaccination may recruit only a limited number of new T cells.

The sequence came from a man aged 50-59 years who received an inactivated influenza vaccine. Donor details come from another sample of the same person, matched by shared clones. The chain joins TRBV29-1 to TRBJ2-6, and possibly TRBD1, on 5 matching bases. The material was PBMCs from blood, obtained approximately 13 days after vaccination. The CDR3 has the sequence CSVVQETGANVLTF. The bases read TGCAGCGTTGTACAGGAAACTGGGGCCAACGTCCTGACTTTC.